The table lists the clone carrying this T cell receptor (beta chain) with a few counts. What it binds is unknown. An end of the junction does not agree with germline; a read error may underlie this. The time point denotes: pre-sensitization, week 0. Indicated treatment: therapeutic diphenylcyclopropenone sensitization with weekly scalp DPC. Samples of blood were obtained prior to the application of each patch test. The study enrolled 18 to 70-year-old alopecia patients suitable for DPC. The record originates from a study of human T cells and chemical hapten exposure. Findings and limits, study-wide: Counts of TCRs above 1 in 1000 frequency stayed unchanged with DPC sensitization.

One entry per CDR3 protein, called by TCRdb with MiXCR from the RACE reads. The sample consists of 35,000 to 50,000 distinct CDR3 sequences, 12% of them appearing once. CDR3 length: 18 residues. The germline V gene encodes CDR1 SGHTA and CDR2 FQGNSA. This material consisted of whole blood, taken in connection with sensitization to the hapten diphenylcyclopropenone (DPC). This chain connects TRBV7-2 to TRBJ2-2; 11 bases agree with TRBD2. The source is a woman in her twenties or thirties with alopecia areata. Some clones in this sample may be carry-over from other donors' samples. CDR3 bases: TGTGCCAGCAGCCTAGCCCCCGTAGCGGGAGGGTACAGCGGGGAGCTGTTTTTT. Translating gives CASSLAPVAGGYSGELFF. The whole variable domain, filled in from reference TRBV7-2 and TRBJ2-2, reads GAGVSQSPSNKVTEKGKDVELRCDPISGHTALYWYRQSLGQGLEFLIYFQGNSAPDKSGLPSDRFSAERTGGSVSTLTIQRTQQEDSAVYLCASSLAPVAGGYSGELFFGEGSRLTVL.